These T cell receptor beta chains were read from a single sample in a study of T-cell reconstitution after alpha-beta-depleted transplantation in children. TCRdb re-called the PCR reads with MiXCR, one entry per CDR3 protein. The sample includes around 5,000 distinct CDR3 sequences, under 30% of them seen just once. The material was PBMCs, mostly from graft donor cells, obtained 60 days after TCRalphabeta/CD19-depleted stem cell transplant. The receptors were gathered from a male patient between 2 and 10 years old who had a stem cell transplant for acute lymphoblastic leukemia, so the T cells may come from the graft donor. Both conserved end residues are part of each CDR3. D genes are given only for firm matches. A row's size may be missing; if present it is once, few, many or a size class.

v_call	clone_size	j_call	d_call	cdr3_aa	cdr3_nt
TRBV19	-	TRBJ2-4	TRBD1	CASSIDHTGADKNIQYF	TGTGCCAGTAGTATAGATCACACAGGGGCGGACAAAAACATTCAGTACTTC
TRBV5-1	medium-sized	TRBJ2-2	-	CASSVGHDTGELFF	TGCGCCAGCAGCGTCGGACATGACACCGGGGAGCTGTTTTTT
TRBV30	many	TRBJ2-7	-	CAWSVRSAGSYEQYF	TGTGCCTGGAGTGTACGAAGTGCAGGCTCCTACGAGCAGTACTTC
TRBV6-5	many	TRBJ2-1	TRBD1	CASSPRDREGEQFF	TGTGCCAGCAGCCCGCGGGACAGGGAAGGTGAGCAGTTCTTC
TRBV3-1	many	TRBJ2-5	TRBD2	CASSQVHTGLAGTSQETQYF	TGTGCCAGCAGCCAAGTCCATACCGGACTAGCGGGGACAAGCCAAGAGACCCAGTACTTC
TRBV25-1	many	TRBJ2-2	-	CASSDRVPSGTPGSCFF	-
TRBV19	few	TRBJ1-5	TRBD1	CASQTGQGFVVSPQHF	TGTGCCAGCCAAACGGGACAGGGGTTCGTCGTGTCGCCCCAGCATTTT
TRBV7-9	many	TRBJ2-5	TRBD1	CASRQGQPGETQYF	TGTGCCAGCAGACAGGGACAGCCCGGGGAGACCCAGTACTTC
TRBV7-2	-	TRBJ2-3	-	CASSLLGRDTQYF	TGTGCCAGCAGCTTACTTGGACGAGATACGCAGTATTTT
TRBV6-5	-	TRBJ2-7	-	CASSYSIGPYEQYF	TGTGCCAGCAGTTACTCGATAGGTCCCTACGAGCAGTACTTC
TRBV15	-	TRBJ2-7	-	CATSRGRTGTTYEQYF	TGTGCCACCAGCAGGGGGAGAACGGGGACAACCTACGAGCAGTACTTC
TRBV6-2/TRBV6-3	medium-sized	TRBJ1-5	-	CASSYPSRGNQPQHF	TGTGCCAGCAGTTACCCCTCGAGGGGCAATCAGCCCCAGCATTTT
TRBV18	many	TRBJ2-2	TRBD1	CASSRGRGRGRNTGELFF	TGTGCCAGCTCACGGGGCAGGGGGCGCGGAAGGAACACCGGGGAGCTGTTTTTT
TRBV12-3/TRBV12-4	medium-sized	TRBJ1-1	-	CASSLTTLNTEAFF	TGTGCCAGCAGTTTAACGACCTTGAACACTGAAGCTTTCTTT
TRBV4-1	many	TRBJ1-3	-	CASSPRRYSGNTIYF	TGCGCCAGCAGCCCGAGACGGTACTCTGGAAACACCATATATTTT
TRBV4-2	many	TRBJ2-7	TRBD1	CASSTGQGGHEQYF	TGTGCCAGCAGTACGGGACAGGGGGGCCACGAGCAGTACTTC
TRBV5-1	large	TRBJ2-1	-	CASSLRTTHAPRYNEQFF	TGCGCCAGCAGCCTTCGGACAACCCATGCGCCCAGGTACAATGAGCAGTTCTTC
TRBV5-1	-	TRBJ2-7	-	CASSHVWWEQYF	TGCGCCAGCAGTCACGTATGGTGGGAGCAGTACTTC
TRBV7-8	large	TRBJ1-1	TRBD1	CASSSGRGQATEAFF	TGTGCCAGCAGCTCCGGCAGGGGGCAAGCCACTGAAGCTTTCTTT
TRBV5-1	many	TRBJ1-1	-	CASSRDRTGNTEAFF	TGCGCCAGCAGCCGGGATAGGACGGGGAACACTGAAGCTTTCTTT
TRBV7-9	large	TRBJ2-3	-	CASRAPGWEPGKSDTQYF	TGTGCCAGCAGAGCCCCCGGATGGGAACCGGGGAAGTCAGATACGCAGTATTTT
TRBV7-6	many	TRBJ2-6	-	CASSLALGKQEASGANVLTF	TGTGCCAGCAGCTTAGCGCTGGGTAAGCAGGAGGCATCTGGGGCCAACGTCCTGACTTTC
TRBV28	many	TRBJ1-1	-	CASNAATEAFF	TGTGCCAGCAACGCGGCTACTGAAGCTTTCTTT
TRBV5-1	-	TRBJ2-2	TRBD1	CASSPGQGAFPGELFF	TGCGCCAGCAGCCCCGGACAGGGGGCGTTCCCCGGGGAGCTGTTTTTT
TRBV19	many	TRBJ1-1	-	CASSKTLLRVNTEAFF	TGTGCCAGTAGTAAAACCCTTCTTCGAGTGAACACTGAAGCTTTCTTT
TRBV5-1	medium-sized	TRBJ2-7	TRBD2	CASRSGALAGSSYEQYF	TGCGCCAGCAGATCGGGAGCACTAGCGGGGAGCTCCTACGAGCAGTACTTC
TRBV7-9	medium-sized	TRBJ1-1	TRBD1	CASSITGGWMSTEAFF	TGTGCCAGCAGCATCACAGGGGGCTGGATGAGCACTGAAGCTTTCTTT
TRBV7-3	once	TRBJ2-1	-	CASSLRGSSYNEQFF	TGTGCCAGCAGCTTACGGGGTAGCTCCTACAATGAGCAGTTCTTC
TRBV3-1	many	TRBJ1-2	-	CASSQGDQANGYTF	TGTGCCAGCAGCCAAGGGGACCAGGCGAATGGCTACACCTTC
TRBV29-1	many	TRBJ2-1	-	CSAVYNEQFF	TGCAGCGCTGTGTACAATGAGCAGTTCTTC
TRBV12-3/TRBV12-4	medium-sized	TRBJ2-2	-	CASSSWGELFF	TGTGCCAGCAGTTCCTGGGGGGAGCTGTTTTTT
TRBV3-1	-	TRBJ2-1	-	CASSQDVGTPYNEQFF	TGTGCCAGCAGCCAAGATGTAGGGACGCCGTACAATGAGCAGTTCTTC
TRBV29-1	-	TRBJ2-5	-	CSVIGAETQYF	TGCAGCGTTATAGGGGCAGAGACCCAGTACTTC
TRBV5-6	-	TRBJ2-5	-	CASSIGLNEETQYF	TGTGCCAGCAGCATAGGACTGAACGAAGAGACCCAGTACTTC
TRBV3-1	many	TRBJ1-6	TRBD1	CASSQSDRDRSPLHF	TGTGCCAGCAGCCAGTCGGACAGGGATCGGTCACCCCTCCACTTT
TRBV5-6	medium-sized	TRBJ2-7	-	CASSLVQAGSWEQYF	TGTGCCAGCAGCTTGGTCCAAGCTGGTAGCTGGGAGCAGTACTTC
TRBV7-9	many	TRBJ1-5	-	CASSSDSESNQPQHF	TGTGCCAGCAGCTCGGACTCTGAAAGCAATCAGCCCCAGCATTTT
TRBV4-1	medium-sized	TRBJ1-1	-	CASSQVPGWVMNTEAFF	TGCGCCAGCAGCCAAGTGCCCGGATGGGTAATGAACACTGAAGCTTTCTTT
TRBV19	medium-sized	TRBJ1-5	-	CASSILRQPQHF	TGTGCCAGTAGTATCTTGCGTCAGCCCCAGCATTTT
TRBV6-1	many	TRBJ2-1	TRBD1	CASSEGQGGDNEQSF	TGTGCCAGCAGTGAAGGACAGGGGGGAGACAATGAGCAGTCCTTC
TRBV10-1	many	TRBJ2-1	-	CASSKSGSYNEQFF	TGCGCCAGCAGTAAGAGCGGGTCCTACAATGAGCAGTTCTTC
TRBV7-3	few	TRBJ2-3	-	CASSLSNWWEETTDTQYF	TGTGCCAGCAGCTTATCCAATTGGTGGGAGGAGACCACAGATACGCAGTATTTT
TRBV20-1	many	TRBJ2-1	TRBD2	CSARDRLAGGGEQFF	TGCAGTGCTAGAGATCGACTAGCTGGGGGGGGTGAGCAGTTCTTC
TRBV18	many	TRBJ2-3	TRBD1	CASSPGQGTTDTQYF	TGTGCCAGCTCACCCGGACAGGGAACCACAGATACGCAGTATTTT
TRBV30	many	TRBJ2-7	-	CAWSDRSYEQYF	TGTGCCTGGAGTGACCGGTCCTACGAGCAGTACTTC
TRBV5-4	many	TRBJ1-2	TRBD1	CASSLGQEYGYTF	TGTGCCAGCAGCTTAGGACAGGAGTATGGCTACACCTTC
TRBV12-3/TRBV12-4	many	TRBJ2-7	-	CASSRERDPSERYEQYF	TGTGCCAGCAGCCGAGAAAGGGATCCCTCAGAGCGATACGAGCAGTACTTC
TRBV7-9	many	TRBJ2-7	-	CASSIGETYEQYF	TGTGCCAGCAGTATAGGAGAGACCTACGAGCAGTACTTC
TRBV27	-	TRBJ1-1	-	CASSLGLGFEAFF	TGTGCCAGCAGTTTAGGGTTGGGATTTGAGGCTTTCTTT
TRBV2	many	TRBJ2-3	-	CASSEGPDTQYF	TGTGCCAGCAGTGAGGGCCCAGATACGCAGTATTTT
TRBV18	many	TRBJ2-1	-	CASSPGRGGYNEQFF	TGTGCCAGCTCACCTGGCAGGGGAGGGTACAATGAGCAGTTCTTC
TRBV5-6	-	TRBJ2-5	TRBD2	CASSLLASGSQETQYF	TGTGCCAGCAGCTTGTTGGCTAGCGGGAGTCAAGAGACCCAGTACTTC
TRBV5-4	medium-sized	TRBJ2-1	-	CASSLVRETNEQFF	TGTGCCAGCAGCTTGGTTCGGGAGACCAATGAGCAGTTCTTC
TRBV7-9	medium-sized	TRBJ1-2	-	CASSLWGGVYTF	TGTGCCAGCAGCTTATGGGGGGGTGTCTACACCTTC
TRBV6-2/TRBV6-3	medium-sized	TRBJ2-1	-	CASSYTRSHYNEQFF	TGTGCCAGCAGTTATACAAGGAGCCATTACAATGAGCAGTTCTTC
TRBV3-1	medium-sized	TRBJ2-7	-	CASSQPPKRYEQYF	TGTGCCAGCAGCCAACCCCCAAAAAGGTACGAGCAGTACTTC
TRBV12-3/TRBV12-4	many	TRBJ1-5	-	CASSPGRLNQPQHF	TGTGCCAGCAGCCCGGGACGACTCAATCAGCCCCAGCATTTT
TRBV24-1	many	TRBJ2-2	-	CATSERDPKVTGELFF	TGTGCCACCAGTGAGCGGGACCCTAAAGTAACCGGGGAGCTGTTTTTT